These 16 T cell receptor beta chains came from one sample sequenced in a study of CD8 T cells in Susac syndrome. Random hexamers served to reverse transcribe roughly 0.45 to 1 ug RNA. Via MiXCR, TCRdb re-called the immunoSEQ multiplex PCR reads, giving one row per CDR3 protein. The data contain about 120,000 distinct CDR3 sequences, roughly 94% of them singletons. Source material: CD4+ T cells from PBMCs. The receptors were gathered from a human donor with multiple sclerosis.

V and J are TRBV7-2 and TRBJ2-7; D unresolved. In germline, CDR1 is SGHTA, CDR2 FQGNSA. The germline V and J ends were trimmed by 1 base and 0 bases, with 10 bases remaining between them. This CDR3 comprises 15 residues. CDR3 in amino acids: CASSLESSSSYEQYF. CDR3 bases: TGTGCCAGCAGCTTAGAGTCCTCGAGCTCCTACGAGCAGTACTTC. Looking up the rest from reference TRBV7-2 and TRBJ2-7 gives the full variable domain: GAGVSQSPSNKVTEKGKDVELRCDPISGHTALYWYRQSLGQGLEFLIYFQGNSAPDKSGLPSDRFSAERTGGSVSTLTIQRTQQEDSAVYLCASSLESSSSYEQYFGPGTRLTVT.

V usage is TRBV12-3 or TRBV12-4 and J usage is TRBJ1-2, with D perhaps matching TRBD1 (6 bases). The CDR3 has 14 residues. Deletions cut 5 bases from V and 4 bases from J, with 14 bases between. The chain's CDR3 is CASSISTGPYGYTF. CDR3 in DNA: TGTGCCAGCAGTATATCGACAGGCCCCTATGGCTACACCTTC.

The chain couples TRBV6-5 to TRBJ1-2, with D maybe TRBD1 (6 bases). The length of the CDR3 is 13 residues. Trimming removed 3 bases at V and 4 bases at J, with 9 bases between. CDR1 MNHEY and CDR2 SVGAGI come from the germline V gene. CDR3 amino acids: CASSYAGVYGYTF. CDR3 DNA sequence: TGTGCCAGCAGTTATGCAGGGGTCTATGGCTACACCTTC.

The genes are TRBV2 and TRBJ2-7; D not resolved. CDR3 size: 11 residues. Trimming pared 8 bases from V and 4 bases from J, leaving 9 bases between. CDR1 is SNHLY and CDR2 is FYNNEI in the germline V gene. In DNA, the CDR3 is TGTGCCAGCGGATACTCTTACGAGCAGTACTTC. Translating gives CASGYSYEQYF.

The chain is built from TRBV6-1 and TRBJ1-2; unclear D gene. V gave up 8 bases and J gave up 6 bases, with 4 bases separating them. The CDR3 sequence is 9 residues long. The germline V gene encodes CDR1 MNHNS and CDR2 SASEGT. CDR3: CASRDGYTF. Written as DNA, the CDR3 is TGTGCCAGCCGGGATGGCTACACCTTC.

This clonotype was seen just once. The rearrangement joins TRBV19 to TRBJ2-5, with a tentative D call TRBD2 (6 bases). V dropped 0 bases and J dropped 5 bases, with 10 bases sitting between them. The V gene's germline CDR1 is LNHDA and CDR2 SQIVND (reference sequence). CDR3 length: 14 amino acids. CDR3: CASSIDPGGETQYF. Here the CDR3 DNA reads TGTGCCAGTAGTATAGATCCCGGAGGGGAGACCCAGTACTTC. Looking up the rest from reference TRBV19 and TRBJ2-5 gives the full variable domain: DGGITQSPKYLFRKEGQNVTLSCEQNLNHDAMYWYRQDPGQGLRLIYYSQIVNDFQKGDIAEGYSVSREKKESFPLTVTSAQKNPTAFYLCASSIDPGGETQYFGPGTRLLVL.

This clonotype was seen just once. This rearrangement joins TRBV18 to TRBJ2-7; a possible D gene is TRBD1 (5 bases). This CDR3 comprises 16 residues. V shed 4 bases and J shed 0 bases, with 16 bases lying between them. Germline-derived CDR1 and CDR2 are KGHSH and LQKENI. Here the CDR3 reads CASSHLDRAASYEQYF. The CDR3 nucleotides are TGTGCCAGCTCACACCTTGACAGAGCCGCCTCCTACGAGCAGTACTTC.

This clonotype was detected a few times. The gene calls are TRBV6-1 and TRBJ1-5; D is uncertain. The V end lost 6 bases, the J end lost 4 bases, and 10 bases lay between the germline ends. The CDR3 spans 13 residues. Germline values: CDR1 MNHNS, CDR2 SASEGT. The CDR3 bases are TGTGCCAGCAGGTCGGCGAAAAATCAGCCCCAGCATTTT. Its translation: CASRSAKNQPQHF.

V gene TRBV19 combines with J gene TRBJ2-7; D is tentatively TRBD1 or TRBD2 (5 bases each). CDR3 length equals 14 residues. With 8 bases removed from V and 0 bases from J, the gap between germline ends came to 14 bases. The germline V gene encodes CDR1 LNHDA and CDR2 SQIVND (reference sequence). In DNA form, the CDR3 reads TGTGCCAGTCGTGGGGGTCCAAGCTCCTACGAGCAGTACTTC. It specifies CASRGGPSSYEQYF.

J is TRBJ1-3 and V is TRBV5-1; 7 bases are shared with TRBD1. This CDR3 spans 14 amino acids. Per germline, CDR1 SGHRS and CDR2 YFSETQ. The J segment lost 2 bases and the V segment lost 3 bases, leaving 2 bases of the junction unmatched. The CDR3 region is CASSYQGAGNTIYF. The DNA for the CDR3 is TGCGCCAGCAGCTATCAGGGGGCTGGAAACACCATATATTTT.

V is TRBV30 and J is TRBJ1-6; D might be TRBD1 (6 bases). CDR3 length: 12 amino acids. Trimming pared 2 bases from V and 14 bases from J, leaving 13 bases between. The germline gives CDR1 GTSNPN, CDR2 SVGIG (reference sequence). CDR3 in DNA: TGTGCCTGGAGTCCCTTGAGGGGGACCCTCCACTTT. As protein: CAWSPLRGTLHF.

The genes are TRBV3-1 and TRBJ2-2; D call uncertain. Germline values: CDR1 LGHDT, CDR2 YNNKEL (reference sequence). The germline V and J ends were trimmed by 1 base and 0 bases, with 9 bases remaining between them. There are 16 residues in the CDR3. In DNA, the CDR3 is TGTGCCAGCAGCCAAGTAGGTACGACGAACACCGGGGAGCTGTTTTTT. Its protein is CASSQVGTTNTGELFF.

V and J are TRBV29-1 and TRBJ1-1; unclear D gene. This CDR3 is built from 13 residues. Germline V gene lookup returns CDR1 SQVTM and CDR2 ANQGSEA. Deletions cut 4 bases from V and 8 bases from J, with 17 bases between. The DNA of the CDR3 is TGCAGCGTTGTGTTTCCCCTTCGTCAGGAAGCTTTCTTT. Protein product: CSVVFPLRQEAFF.

The J gene is TRBJ1-1, the V gene TRBV6-5; 7 bases match TRBD1. From germline, CDR1 is MNHEY and CDR2 SVGAGI. Trimming cost V 5 bases and J 11 bases; bases outside gene matches: 14. The CDR3 totals 14 residues. CDR3 sequence (DNA): TGTGCCAGCAGTATCCCGGGACAGCCCTTTCGGGCTTTCTTT. Residues: CASSIPGQPFRAFF.

This sequence joins TRBV19 and TRBJ2-7; perhaps TRBD2 as D (6 bases). V lost 1 base, J lost 5 bases, and 9 bases lay in between. The germline gives CDR1 LNHDA, CDR2 SQIVND (reference sequence). CDR3 length equals 13 residues. DNA of the CDR3: TGTGCCAGTAGTATAGCGGCGGGAAACGAGCAGTACTTC. It yields the protein CASSIAAGNEQYF.

The sample holds a few counts of this clonotype. This chain links TRBV3-1 with TRBJ2-7; D is ambiguous. Germline V gene lookup returns CDR1 LGHDT and CDR2 YNNKEL (reference sequence). V was shortened by 4 bases and J by 4 bases, with 8 bases between the two germline ends. This CDR3 region has 12 residues. CDR3: CASSRADYEQYF. CDR3 coding DNA: TGTGCCAGCAGCCGAGCAGATTACGAGCAGTACTTC.